This entry concerns a single T cell receptor (beta chain). Its antigen is undetermined. Clones were sequenced by immunoSEQ multiplex PCR, and TCRdb holds only the in-frame ones, with some missing. The sample has 20,000 to 25,000 clones, around 94% seen once. Time point indicated: newly diagnosed, previously untreated cHL patient sample. For comparison, PBMCs from newly diagnosed, untreated classical Hodgkin lymphoma were used. The entry originates in a study of PD-1 blockade in classical Hodgkin lymphoma. Whole-study findings and limits: In newly diagnosed patients, baseline TCR diversity was reportedly below that of healthy donors.

Trimming shortened V by 0 bases and J by 2 bases, and 10 bases separated the two germline ends. From germline, CDR1 is MGHRA and CDR2 YSYEKL. This CDR3 has 15 amino acids. The chain has TRBV4-1 and TRBJ1-2; D is ambiguous. Sequences were obtained from peripheral blood mononuclear cells (PBMCs). This receptor was identified in a human donor with classical Hodgkin lymphoma. The CDR3 coding sequence is TGCGCCAGCAGCCAAGAGGCAGGCCCAAACTATGGCTACACCTTC. Amino acid sequence: CASSQEAGPNYGYTF.